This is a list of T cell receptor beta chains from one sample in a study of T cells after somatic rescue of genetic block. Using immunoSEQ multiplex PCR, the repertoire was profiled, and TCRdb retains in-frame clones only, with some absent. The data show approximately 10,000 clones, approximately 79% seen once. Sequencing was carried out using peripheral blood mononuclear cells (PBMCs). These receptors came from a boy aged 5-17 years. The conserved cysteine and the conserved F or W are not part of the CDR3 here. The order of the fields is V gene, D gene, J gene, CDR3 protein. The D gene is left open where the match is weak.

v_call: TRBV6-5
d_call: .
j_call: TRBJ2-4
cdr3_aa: ASSRGATKNIQY

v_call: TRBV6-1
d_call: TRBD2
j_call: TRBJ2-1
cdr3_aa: ASSERGTSGVSYNEQF

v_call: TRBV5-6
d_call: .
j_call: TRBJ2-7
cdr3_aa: ASSLWGGSSYEQY

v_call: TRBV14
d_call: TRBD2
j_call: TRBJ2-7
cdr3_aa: ASSQQRRTSGDRYEQY

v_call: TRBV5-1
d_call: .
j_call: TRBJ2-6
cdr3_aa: ASSLVGTQAPNSGANVLT

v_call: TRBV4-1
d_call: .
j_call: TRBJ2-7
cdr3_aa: ASSQDTIRYEQY

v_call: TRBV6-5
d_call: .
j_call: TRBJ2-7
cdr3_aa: ASSQNSEQY

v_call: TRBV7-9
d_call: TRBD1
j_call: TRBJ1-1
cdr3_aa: ASSFGQANTEAF

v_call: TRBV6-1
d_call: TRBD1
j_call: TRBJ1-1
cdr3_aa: ASRDRDRVNTEAF

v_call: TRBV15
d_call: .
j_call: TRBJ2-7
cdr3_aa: ATSSGGLRTGEQY

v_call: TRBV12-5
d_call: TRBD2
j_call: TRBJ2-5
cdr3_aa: ASGSPAGEGETQY

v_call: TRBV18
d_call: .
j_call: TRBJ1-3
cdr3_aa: ASSPPQGQFSGNTIY

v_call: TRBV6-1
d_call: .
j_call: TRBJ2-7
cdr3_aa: ASREWAGQQY

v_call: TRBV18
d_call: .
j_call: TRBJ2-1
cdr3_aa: ASSPYNEQF

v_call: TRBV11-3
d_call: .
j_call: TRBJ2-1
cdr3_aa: ASSLDVTGNEQF

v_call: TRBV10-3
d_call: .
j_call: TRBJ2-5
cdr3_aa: AISYTGSETQY

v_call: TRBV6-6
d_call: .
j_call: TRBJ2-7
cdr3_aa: ASSYTLGGRNYEQY

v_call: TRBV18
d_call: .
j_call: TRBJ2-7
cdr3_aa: ASSPDRYEQY

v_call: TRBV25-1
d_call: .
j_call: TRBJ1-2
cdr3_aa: ASSELGEHGYT

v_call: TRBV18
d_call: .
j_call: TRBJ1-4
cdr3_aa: ASSPQGMGEKLF

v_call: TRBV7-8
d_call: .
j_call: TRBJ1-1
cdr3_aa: ASSLAVGLGSTEAF

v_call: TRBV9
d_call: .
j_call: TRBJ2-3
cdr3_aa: ASSVGTSGITDTQY

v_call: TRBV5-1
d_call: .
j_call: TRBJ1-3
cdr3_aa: ASSLEGLRSGNTIY

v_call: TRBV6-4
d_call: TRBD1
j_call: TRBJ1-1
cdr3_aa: ASSAGQVSLRGSAEAF

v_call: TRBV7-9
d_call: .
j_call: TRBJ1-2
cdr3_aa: ASSLSGLTGHGYT

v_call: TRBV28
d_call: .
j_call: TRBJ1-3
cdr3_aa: ASSIYSGNTIY

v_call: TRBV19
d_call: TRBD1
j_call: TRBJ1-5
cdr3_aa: ASSIGDRIINQPQH

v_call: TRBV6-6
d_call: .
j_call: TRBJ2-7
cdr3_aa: ASSYAAYEQY

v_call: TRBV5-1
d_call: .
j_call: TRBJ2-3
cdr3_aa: ASSLEGGGNTQY

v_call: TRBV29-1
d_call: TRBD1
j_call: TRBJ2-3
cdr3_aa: SVAGGRGTDTQY

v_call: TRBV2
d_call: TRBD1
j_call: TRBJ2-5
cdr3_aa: ASTFGTGGIETQY

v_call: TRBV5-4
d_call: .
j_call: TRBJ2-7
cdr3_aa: ASGLGGPYEQY

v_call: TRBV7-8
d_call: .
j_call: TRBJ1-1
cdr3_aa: ASSLKRIEAF

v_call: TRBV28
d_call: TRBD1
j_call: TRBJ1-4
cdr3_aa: ASSLRDRVRVKLF

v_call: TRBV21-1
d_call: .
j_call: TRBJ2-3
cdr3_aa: ASSNPLRAGGDTQY

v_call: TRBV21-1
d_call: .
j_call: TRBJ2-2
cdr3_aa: ASSGPKGQANTGELF

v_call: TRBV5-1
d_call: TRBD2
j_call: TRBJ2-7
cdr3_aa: ASSVDLAGASYEQY